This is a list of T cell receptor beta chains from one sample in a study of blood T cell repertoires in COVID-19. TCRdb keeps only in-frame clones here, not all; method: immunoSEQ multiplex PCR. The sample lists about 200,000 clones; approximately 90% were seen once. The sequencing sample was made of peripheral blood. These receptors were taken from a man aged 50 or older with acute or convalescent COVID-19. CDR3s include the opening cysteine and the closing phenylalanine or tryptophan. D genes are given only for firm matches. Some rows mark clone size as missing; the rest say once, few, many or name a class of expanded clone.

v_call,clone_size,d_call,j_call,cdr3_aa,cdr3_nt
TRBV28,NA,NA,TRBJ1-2,CASSLGGVANYGYTF,TGTGCCAGCAGTTTGGGAGGGGTGGCTAACTATGGCTACACCTTC
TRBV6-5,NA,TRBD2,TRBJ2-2,CASREGNTGELFF,TGTGCCAGCCGGGAGGGGAACACCGGGGAGCTGTTTTTT
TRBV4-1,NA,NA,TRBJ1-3,CASSQEESGNTIYF,TGCGCCAGCAGCCAAGAGGAGTCTGGAAACACCATATATTTT
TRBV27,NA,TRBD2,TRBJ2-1,CASSFPAGKSEQFF,TGTGCCAGCAGTTTCCCAGCGGGAAAAAGCGAGCAGTTCTTC
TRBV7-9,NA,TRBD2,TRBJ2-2,CASSIRTSWTGELFF,TGTGCCAGCAGCATAAGGACTAGTTGGACCGGGGAGCTGTTTTTT
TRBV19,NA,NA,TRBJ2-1,CASTDYRENEQFF,TGTGCCAGTACCGACTACAGGGAGAATGAGCAGTTCTTC
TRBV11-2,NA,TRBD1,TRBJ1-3,CASSLVGQSSGNTIYF,TGTGCCAGCAGCTTAGTGGGACAGTCCTCTGGAAACACCATATATTTT
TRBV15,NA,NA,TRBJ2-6,CATSRDRGRANVLTF,TGTGCCACCAGCAGAGATCGGGGGAGGGCCAACGTCCTGACTTTC
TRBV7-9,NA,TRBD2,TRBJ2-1,CASSVSGGAFNEQFF,TGTGCCAGCAGCGTTAGCGGGGGGGCCTTTAATGAGCAGTTCTTC
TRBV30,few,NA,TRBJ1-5,CAWSSGDAQPQHF,TGTGCCTGGAGTTCAGGGGACGCTCAGCCCCAGCATTTT
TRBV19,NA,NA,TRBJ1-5,CASSWQGGNQPQHF,TGTGCCAGTAGTTGGCAGGGTGGCAATCAGCCCCAGCATTTT
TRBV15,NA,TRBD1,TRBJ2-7,CATSSPRPGTGGYEQYF,TGTGCCACCAGCAGCCCCCGCCCCGGGACAGGGGGCTACGAGCAGTACTTC
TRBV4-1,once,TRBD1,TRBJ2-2,CASSQLGQGVGTGELFF,TGCGCCAGCAGCCAGCTGGGACAGGGAGTAGGCACCGGGGAGCTGTTTTTT
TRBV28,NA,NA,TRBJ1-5,CASSAAGRNQPQHF,TGTGCCAGCAGCGCCGCGGGTCGCAATCAGCCCCAGCATTTT
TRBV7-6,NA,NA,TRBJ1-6,CASSLGAGVNSPLHF,TGTGCCAGCAGCTTAGGGGCAGGGGTTAATTCACCCCTCCACTTT
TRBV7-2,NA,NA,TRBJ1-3,CASSREGSGNTIYF,TGTGCCAGCAGCCGGGAGGGATCCGGAAACACCATATATTTT
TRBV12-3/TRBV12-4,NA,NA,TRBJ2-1,CASSRGNEQFF,TGTGCCAGCAGTCGGGGGAATGAGCAGTTCTTC
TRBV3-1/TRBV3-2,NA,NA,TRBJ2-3,CASSLSGGDTQYF,TGTGCCAGCAGCCTTAGTGGGGGCGATACGCAGTATTTT
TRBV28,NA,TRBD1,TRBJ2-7,CASKEGTGMGEQYF,TGTGCCAGCAAAGAAGGGACAGGCATGGGCGAGCAGTACTTC
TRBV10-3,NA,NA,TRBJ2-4,CAISESQSAENIQYF,TGTGCCATCAGTGAGTCTCAAAGCGCTGAAAACATTCAGTACTTC
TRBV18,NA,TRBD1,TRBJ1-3,CASSPGQGGNTIYF,TGTGCCAGCTCACCGGGACAGGGGGGCAACACCATATATTTT
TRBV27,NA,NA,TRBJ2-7,CASRDSGLRSYEQYF,TGTGCCAGCAGAGATTCGGGACTGAGATCCTACGAGCAGTACTTC
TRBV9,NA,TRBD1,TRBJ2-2,CASSPRQGTTGELFF,TGTGCCAGCAGCCCCAGACAGGGAACCACCGGGGAGCTGTTTTTT
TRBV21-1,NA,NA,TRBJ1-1,CASSARDSEMNTEAFF,TGTGCCAGCAGCGCCCGGGACAGCGAGATGAACACTGAAGCTTTCTTT
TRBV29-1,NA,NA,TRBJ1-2,CSVETGSVWGANYGYTF,TGCAGCGTTGAAACCGGGTCGGTTTGGGGCGCTAACTATGGCTACACCTTC
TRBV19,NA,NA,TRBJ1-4,CASSMRRDNEKLFF,TGTGCCAGTAGTATGCGGCGGGATAATGAAAAACTGTTTTTT
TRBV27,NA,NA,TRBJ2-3,CASSPRQGVSDTQYF,TGTGCCAGCAGTCCGCGTCAGGGTGTCTCAGATACGCAGTATTTT
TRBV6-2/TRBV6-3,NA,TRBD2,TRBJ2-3,CASSFSGAKDTQYF,TGTGCCAGCAGTTTTAGCGGGGCGAAAGATACGCAGTATTTT
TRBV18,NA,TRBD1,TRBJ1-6,CASSQDRASPLHF,TGTGCCAGCTCACAAGACAGGGCGTCGCCCCTCCACTTT
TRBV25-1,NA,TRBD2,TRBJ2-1,CASSEISGSYNEQFF,TGTGCCAGCAGTGAGATTAGCGGGTCCTACAATGAGCAGTTCTTC
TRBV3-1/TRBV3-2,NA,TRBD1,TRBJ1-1,CASSPTGASQAFF,TGTGCCAGCAGCCCGACAGGGGCGAGTCAGGCTTTCTTT
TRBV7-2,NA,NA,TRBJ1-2,CASSFRGYYGYTF,TGTGCCAGCAGCTTCAGGGGCTACTATGGCTACACCTTC
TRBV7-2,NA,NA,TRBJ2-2,CASSFGGSGFTGELFF,TGTGCCAGCAGCTTCGGGGGTAGCGGATTCACCGGGGAGCTGTTTTTT
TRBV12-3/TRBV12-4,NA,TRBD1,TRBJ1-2,CASSSRTGVGYTF,TGTGCCAGCAGTTCCCGGACAGGGGTCGGCTACACCTTC
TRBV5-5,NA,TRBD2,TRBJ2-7,CASSFYNGRYEQYF,TGTGCCAGCAGCTTCTACAACGGGAGGTACGAGCAGTACTTC
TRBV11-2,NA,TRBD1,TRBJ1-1,CASSSWTGMNTEAFF,TGTGCCAGCAGCTCTTGGACAGGGATGAACACTGAAGCTTTCTTT
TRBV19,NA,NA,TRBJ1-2,CASSSGFGGYTF,TGTGCCAGTAGTAGTGGTTTTGGCGGCTACACCTTC
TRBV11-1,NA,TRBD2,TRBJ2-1,CASSQGLAGVQFF,TGTGCCAGCAGCCAGGGACTAGCGGGGGTTCAGTTCTTC
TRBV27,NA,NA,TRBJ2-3,CASSLGAGTDTQYF,TGTGCCAGCAGTTTAGGTGCGGGAACAGATACGCAGTATTTT
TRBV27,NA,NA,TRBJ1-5,CASSFGQGNSNQPQHF,TGTGCCAGCAGTTTCGGTCAGGGCAATAGCAATCAGCCCCAGCATTTT
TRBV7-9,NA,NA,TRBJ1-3,CASRGGSESSGNTIYF,TGTGCCAGCAGAGGGGGATCGGAAAGCTCTGGAAACACCATATATTTT
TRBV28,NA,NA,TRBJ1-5,CASSYIRGSNQPQHF,TGTGCCAGCAGTTATATCAGGGGAAGCAATCAGCCCCAGCATTTT